Below, 22 T cell receptor beta chains from the same sample are listed, as sequenced in a study of vaccination and CD4 T cells after COVID-19 (dated by TCRdb to 2021 to 2024). Library construction relied on PCR. The reads were generated on an Illumina iSeq 100. DNA from cultured CD4+ T cells underwent TCR sequencing with the Oncomine TCR Beta short-read assay at the Johns Hopkins FTIC core. The public reads were run again by TCRdb, first through fastp at Q25 and then through MiXCR, and only productive beta chains were kept. Records with the same CDR3 protein are collapsed into one entry carrying the most frequent genes and DNA. Across this sample there are approximately 9,000 distinct CDR3 sequences, with 40% to 65% seen only once. About 20% of the sample rests with the top ten. Their recognized antigens are unknown. In the paper's terms, the treatment or condition label means: approximately 9-day PBMC culture with coronavirus spike peptide pools or control peptides (ViraFEST assay).

Sequenced sample: CD4+ T cells from blood, cultured in vitro. These TCRs come from a human donor who had recovered from COVID-19.

This clonotype appeared once. The gene calls are TRBV6-2 or TRBV6-3 and TRBJ2-1; TRBD2 matches 9 bases. The V gene's germline CDR1 is MNHEY and CDR2 SVGEGT. V lost 7 bases and J lost 0; bases outside the gene matches: 16. The length of the CDR3 is 19 residues. The CDR3 nucleotides are TGTGCCAGCAATACCGGGACTAGCACCATCCAGCGCTCCTACAATGAGCAGTTCTTC. Translation gives CASNTGTSTIQRSYNEQFF.

The V gene is TRBV30, the J gene TRBJ1-2; D gene ambiguous. Deletions cut 2 bases from V and 3 bases from J, with 7 bases between. The CDR3 spans 12 residues. CDR1 and CDR2 (germline): GTSNPN, SVGIG (reference sequence). The CDR3 DNA reads as TGTGCCTGGAGTCCCTACGACTATGGCTACACCTTC. Protein sequence: CAWSPYDYGYTF. The full variable domain, with the rest looked up from reference TRBV30 and TRBJ1-2, is SQTIHQWPATLVQPVGSPLSLECTVEGTSNPNLYWYRQAAGRGLQLLFYSVGIGQISSEVPQNLSASRPQDRQFILSSKKLLLSDSGFYLCAWSPYDYGYTFGSGTRLTVV.

The chain employs TRBV6-1 and TRBJ2-6; possible D gene TRBD1, 6 bases. The CDR3 is made up of 16 amino acids. The germline V gene has CDR1 MNHNS and CDR2 SASEGT. V gave up 4 bases and J gave up 0 bases, with 10 bases separating them. CDR3 DNA: TGTGCCAGCAGTGTGGACAGAACCTCTGGGGCCAACGTCCTGACTTTC. Protein sequence: CASSVDRTSGANVLTF.

The chain uses TRBV20-1 and TRBJ1-2; D is unresolved. V was cut by 2 bases and J by 10 bases, with 20 bases left in between. In germline, CDR1 is DFQATT, CDR2 SNEGSKA (reference sequence). The CDR3 runs to 14 residues. This CDR3 reads CSARPPHRPQDYTF. The CDR3 nucleotides read TGCAGTGCTAGACCCCCACACCGTCCCCAGGACTACACCTTC.

The chain employs TRBV12-3 or TRBV12-4 and TRBJ2-6, with 11 positions matching TRBD1. The CDR3 spans 16 residues. The V gene end was trimmed by 6 bases and the J gene end by 3 bases; junction bases not matched to a gene: 4. This chain's CDR3 is CASRGTGGSGANVLTF. In DNA form, the CDR3 reads TGTGCCAGCAGGGGGACAGGGGGTAGTGGGGCCAACGTCCTGACTTTC.

This clonotype was counted a few times. This chain links TRBV6-1 with TRBJ1-4; 8 bases map to TRBD1. Trimming removed 8 bases from V and 6 bases from J; junction bases left unmatched: 11. The CDR3 is made up of 15 amino acids. Germline V gives CDR1 MNHNS, CDR2 SASEGT. The CDR3 protein is CASESGGTGDEKLFF. Written as DNA, the CDR3 is TGTGCCAGCGAGAGCGGGGGGACAGGTGATGAAAAACTGTTTTTT.

This chain connects TRBV6-1 to TRBJ1-1; perhaps TRBD1 as D (5 bases). The ends were cut back, 3 bases at V and 3 bases at J, with 11 bases in the middle. CDR3 length: 14 residues. Germline CDR1 is MNHNS and CDR2 is SASEGT. The DNA for the CDR3 is TGTGCCAGCAGTGATCTGGGAGGGGACACTGAAGCTTTCTTT. Translation: CASSDLGGDTEAFF.

The chain couples TRBV6-1 to TRBJ1-2; 7 bases map to TRBD1. The CDR3 has 13 residues. V was pared by 6 bases and J by 10 bases, with 11 bases of the junction left unmatched. CDR1 and CDR2 from the germline V gene are MNHNS and SASEGT. Written as DNA, the CDR3 is TGTGCCAGCAGGCCGACAGGGCGAAAGGACTACACCTTC. Translation: CASRPTGRKDYTF.

The chain links TRBV25-1 to TRBJ1-6; D unclear. There are 14 residues in the CDR3. V was cut by 3 bases and J by 6 bases, with 9 bases left in between. Germline values: CDR1 MGHDK, CDR2 SYGVNS. The CDR3 region has the DNA TGTGCCAGCAGTGACCCACCAAGTAATTCACCCCTCCACTTT. Its protein is CASSDPPSNSPLHF.

CDR3 in amino acids: CSASRDSPYGYTF. Here the CDR3 DNA reads TGCAGTGCCAGCCGGGACAGCCCCTATGGCTACACCTTC. V usage is TRBV20-1 and J usage is TRBJ1-2; 7 bases map to TRBD1. The germline V gene encodes CDR1 DFQATT and CDR2 SNEGSKA (reference sequence). J lost 4 bases, V lost 6 bases, and 8 bases had no gene match. The CDR3 spans 13 residues.

For this clonotype: The CDR3 carries no conserved terminal phenylalanine or tryptophan, so it likely arises from a read error. CDR3 nucleotide sequence: TGTGCCAGCAGTTCCGGACTAGCGGGGGGGAAGTACGAGCAGTACCTC. Translating it yields CASSSGLAGGKYEQYL. V and J are TRBV27 and TRBJ2-7; 15 nucleotides agree with TRBD2. Germline V gives CDR1 MNHEY, CDR2 SMNVEV (reference sequence). This CDR3 region has 16 residues. V gave up 4 bases and J gave up 4 bases; unmatched junction bases: 5.

The V call is TRBV11-3, the J call TRBJ1-2, with 8 bases fitting TRBD1. CDR3 size: 14 residues. The ends lost 5 bases at V and 2 bases at J; junction bases unmatched: 4. The V gene's germline CDR1 is SGHNT and CDR2 YENEEA. The chain's CDR3 is CASSLNRGNYGYTF. The CDR3, as DNA: TGTGCCAGCAGCCTCAACAGGGGGAACTATGGCTACACCTTC.

In this sample, this clonotype turned up once. This chain connects TRBV20-1 to TRBJ1-1; the D is unclear. The CDR3 loop spans 13 amino acids. The germline V gene encodes CDR1 DFQATT and CDR2 SNEGSKA (reference sequence). V lost 2 bases, J lost 3 bases, and 10 bases lay in between. CDR3 sequence reads: CSARFLRDTEAFF. The DNA of the CDR3 is TGCAGTGCTAGATTTCTCCGGGACACTGAAGCTTTCTTT.

This clonotype turned up a few times. The rearrangement joins TRBV6-1 to TRBJ1-1, with unresolved D. Germline CDR1 reads MNHNS; CDR2 reads SASEGT. Trimming pared 7 bases from V and 0 bases from J, leaving 3 bases between. The CDR3 is made up of 11 amino acids. The CDR3 region has the DNA TGTGCCAGCAAACTGAACACTGAAGCTTTCTTT. Amino acid sequence: CASKLNTEAFF.

This clonotype has a handful of counts. This chain links TRBV20-1 with TRBJ1-5; D not resolved. The CDR3 runs 13 residues. The V end lost 3 bases, the J end lost 4 bases, and 10 bases lay between the germline ends. Germline CDR1 and CDR2: DFQATT and SNEGSKA (reference sequence). CDR3 sequence reads: CSASGRGNQPQHF. As DNA, the CDR3 is TGCAGTGCTAGTGGACGAGGGAATCAGCCCCAGCATTTT.

This clonotype was counted between two and nine times. The V call is TRBV10-3, the J call TRBJ1-1, with 7 bases matching TRBD1. Germline CDR1 reads ENHRY; CDR2 reads SYGVKD. The CDR3 runs to 13 residues. V was pared by 11 bases and J by 8 bases, with 14 bases of the junction left unmatched. CDR3 protein: CAATGTAYEEAFF. CDR3 nucleotides: TGTGCCGCGACCGGGACAGCCTATGAGGAAGCTTTCTTT.

The chain links TRBV7-9 to TRBJ2-7; 10 bases match TRBD2. Germline loops: CDR1 SEHNR, CDR2 FQNEAQ (reference sequence). V shed 6 bases, J shed 3 bases, and the junction held 11 bases outside the gene matches. The CDR3 has 16 residues. CDR3 residues: CASRRLAGASLYEQYF. Written as DNA, the CDR3 is TGTGCCAGCAGACGTCTAGCGGGAGCGAGTCTCTACGAGCAGTACTTC.

This clonotype was seen only once. V gene TRBV4-2 combines with J gene TRBJ2-1; 8 bases are shared with TRBD1. The CDR3 runs 15 residues. V lost 4 bases and J lost 6; bases outside the gene matches: 8. Germline V CDR1 and CDR2: LGHNA, YNFKEQ. The CDR3 coding sequence is TGTGCCAGCAGCCCAGGGGACAGGACATCCAATGAGCAGTTCTTC. This gives the protein CASSPGDRTSNEQFF.

This rearrangement joins TRBV5-1 to TRBJ1-1; a weak D match, TRBD1 (6 bases). The CDR3 sequence is 16 residues long. Germline CDR1 is SGHRS and CDR2 is YFSETQ. Trimming cost V 3 bases and J 1 base, with 16 bases left between them. The CDR3 bases are TGCGCCAGCAGCTCCGAAACCACAGGGCCGAACACTGAAGCTTTCTTT. Translated: CASSSETTGPNTEAFF. Supplemented by reference TRBV5-1 and TRBJ1-1, the full variable domain reads KAGVTQTPRYLIKTRGQQVTLSCSPISGHRSVSWYQQTPGQGLQFLFEYFSETQRNKGNFPGRFSGRQFSNSRSEMNVSTLELGDSALYLCASSSETTGPNTEAFFGQGTRLTVV.

The chain recombines TRBV20-1 with TRBJ2-4; D not resolved. The germline V gene has CDR1 DFQATT and CDR2 SNEGSKA (reference sequence). This CDR3 contains 17 residues. V was clipped by 1 base and J by 6 bases, with 22 bases between them. CDR3 coding DNA: TGCAGTGCTAGAGTATTTAGTGGGTGGGTAGTCGGAAACATTCAGTACTTC. It yields the protein CSARVFSGWVVGNIQYF.

The chain recombines TRBV20-1 with TRBJ2-7; D call uncertain. The CDR3 loop spans 15 amino acids. Germline-derived CDR1 and CDR2 are DFQATT and SNEGSKA (reference sequence). V was pared by 4 bases and J by 2 bases, with 18 bases between. The CDR3 DNA reads as TGCAGTGCTATAGGACCCCTCTTGCGTCCCTACGAGCAGTACTTC. Translating it yields CSAIGPLLRPYEQYF.

The sample holds a few counts of this clonotype. The chain links TRBV20-1 to TRBJ2-3, with D possibly matching TRBD2 (5 bases). The CDR3 is made up of 13 amino acids. Germline V gene sequence: CDR1 DFQATT, CDR2 SNEGSKA (reference sequence). The CDR3: CSTRRAGTDTQYF. In DNA form, the CDR3 reads TGCAGCACCCGGCGGGCGGGCACAGATACGCAGTATTTT.